The sequence of this TCR beta chain was determined in a study of CD8 T cells in ankylosing spondylitis. Study-level findings and limits: Before this, some motif variants had been reported in reactive arthritis synovial fluid and blood. Within ankylosing spondylitis blood, a TCR beta motif made up of roughly eight highly homologous variants appeared to be characteristic.

The CDR3 contains 14 residues. Quantitative 5'-RACE with molecular barcodes was used to make the TCR beta libraries. TCRdb re-called the 5' RACE reads through MiXCR, storing one row per CDR3 protein. The sample includes fewer than 450,000 distinct CDR3 sequences, 17% of them seen just once. Regarding this clonotype: Antigen specificity is unknown. Relative to the germline gene, one junction end is altered; a read error may explain this.

The chain has TRBV12-3 or TRBV12-4 and TRBJ2-7; 12 bases match TRBD2. Source material: blood, either unsorted or a sorted T cell fraction (not recorded which). This receptor was obtained from a male donor with ankylosing spondylitis. The CDR3 loop reads CASKLAGGPEAPFF. The DNA for the CDR3 is TGTGCCAGCAAACTAGCGGGAGGCCCCGAAGCCCCATTTTTC.